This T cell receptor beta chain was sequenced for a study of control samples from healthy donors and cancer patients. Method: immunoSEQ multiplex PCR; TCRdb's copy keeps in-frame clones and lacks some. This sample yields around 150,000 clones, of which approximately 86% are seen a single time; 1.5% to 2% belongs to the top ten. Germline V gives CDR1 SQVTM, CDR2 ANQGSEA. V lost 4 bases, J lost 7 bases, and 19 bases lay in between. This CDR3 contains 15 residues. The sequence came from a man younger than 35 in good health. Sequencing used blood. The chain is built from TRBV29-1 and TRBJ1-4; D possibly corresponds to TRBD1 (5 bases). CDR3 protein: CSVVLQRRGPEKLFF. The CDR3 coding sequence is TGCAGCGTTGTACTACAGCGCCGGGGCCCTGAAAAACTGTTTTTT.